This TCR beta chain was retrieved from a study of blood T cell repertoires in COVID-19. At the level of the study: Sites across the United States, Italy and Spain contributed samples from acute and convalescent COVID-19.

V gave up 6 bases and J gave up 4 bases, with 15 bases separating them. Germline CDR1 is LNHDA and CDR2 is SQIVND (reference sequence). The CDR3 extends over 14 amino acids. Repertoires were generated with immunoSEQ multiplex PCR, while TCRdb's copy carries only in-frame clones and drops some. The sample has under 350,000 clones; 80% to 90% are singletons. The study drew participants aged about 18 to 89 years from some 25 US areas. Cohort allocation depended upon clinical history that participants reported. The chain has TRBV19 and TRBJ1-1; a possible D gene is TRBD1 (5 bases). This TCR was sampled from a woman between 40 and 55 years old with acute COVID-19. Material: PBMCs or T cells enriched from blood (not recorded which). CDR3 residues: CASREGGEITEAFF. The CDR3 region has the DNA TGTGCCAGTAGGGAGGGAGGGGAAATCACTGAAGCTTTCTTT.